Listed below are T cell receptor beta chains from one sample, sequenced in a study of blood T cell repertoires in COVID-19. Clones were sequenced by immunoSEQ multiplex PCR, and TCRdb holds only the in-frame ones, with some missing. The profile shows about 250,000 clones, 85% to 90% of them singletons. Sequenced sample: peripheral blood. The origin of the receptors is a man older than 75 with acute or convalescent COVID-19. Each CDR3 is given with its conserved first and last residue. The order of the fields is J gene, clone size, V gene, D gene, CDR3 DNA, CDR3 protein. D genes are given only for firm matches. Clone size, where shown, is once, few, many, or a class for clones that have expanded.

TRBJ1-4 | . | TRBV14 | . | TGTGCCAGCAGCTGGGCCAGGGCCACTAATGAAAAACTGTTTTTT | CASSWARATNEKLFF
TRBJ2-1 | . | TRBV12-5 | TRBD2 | TGTGCTAGTGGCTTCTTACTTAGCGGGAGTTCGAACAATGAGCAGTTCTTC | CASGFLLSGSSNNEQFF
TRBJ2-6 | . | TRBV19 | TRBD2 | TGTGCCAGTAGTCCTAGACTAGCGGTGAGCTCTGGGGCCAACGTCCTGACTTTC | CASSPRLAVSSGANVLTF
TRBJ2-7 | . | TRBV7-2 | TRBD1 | TGTGCCAGCAGCTTAGACAGGGGGCGCGACGAGCAGTACTTC | CASSLDRGRDEQYF
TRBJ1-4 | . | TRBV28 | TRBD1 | TGTGCCAGCAGACAAGGACAGGGGGAATATGAAAAACTGTTTTTT | CASRQGQGEYEKLFF
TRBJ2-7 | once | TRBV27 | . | TGTGCCAGCAGTTTTCGGGGAAGACCCTACGAGCAGTACTTC | CASSFRGRPYEQYF
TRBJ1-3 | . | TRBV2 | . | TGTGCCAGCAGAGGTGACAGGAACTCTGGAAACACCATATATTTT | CASRGDRNSGNTIYF
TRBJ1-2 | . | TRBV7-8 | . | TGTGCCAGCAGCTTAGATCAAGCAAGGGGTAGAGGCTACACCTTC | CASSLDQARGRGYTF
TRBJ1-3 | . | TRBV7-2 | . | TGTGCCAGCAGCCTCAGTGGCCAGAACTCTGGAAACACCATATATTTT | CASSLSGQNSGNTIYF
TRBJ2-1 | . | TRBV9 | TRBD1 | TGTGCCAGCAGCGTAGGAGGGGGCCTTCTTACGGATGAGCAGTTCTTC | CASSVGGGLLTDEQFF
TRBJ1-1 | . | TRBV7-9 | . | TGTGCCAGCAGCTTAGCGTACGGAGGAACTGAAGCTTTCTTT | CASSLAYGGTEAFF
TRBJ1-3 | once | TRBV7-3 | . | TGTGCCAGCAGCTCCCAGGGGAACGGAAACACCATATATTTT | CASSSQGNGNTIYF
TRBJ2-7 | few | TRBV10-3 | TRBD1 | TGTGCCACCGCCGGGACAGGGGCCTACGAGCAGTACTTC | CATAGTGAYEQYF
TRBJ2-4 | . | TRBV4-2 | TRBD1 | TGTGCCAGCAGAAATCAGGGGGCGCCTTCAAACATTCAGTACTTC | CASRNQGAPSNIQYF
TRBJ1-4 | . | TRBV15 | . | TGTGCCACCAGCAGAGATCGGGTTGAAAAACTGTTTTTT | CATSRDRVEKLFF
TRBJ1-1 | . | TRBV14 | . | TGTGCCAGCAGCCAAGACTGGGGAGGGAACACTGAAGCTTTCTTT | CASSQDWGGNTEAFF
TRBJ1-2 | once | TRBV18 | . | TGTGCCAGCTCACCCAATGGGGGGAACTATGGCTACACCTTC | CASSPNGGNYGYTF
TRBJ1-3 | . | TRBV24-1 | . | TGTGCCACCAGTGACCCCCGGAGCTCTGGAAACACCATATATTTT | CATSDPRSSGNTIYF
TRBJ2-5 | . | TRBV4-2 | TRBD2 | TGTGCCAGCAGCCAATCCGGGACTAGCGGGAAACCGGGGGAGACCCAGTACTTC | CASSQSGTSGKPGETQYF
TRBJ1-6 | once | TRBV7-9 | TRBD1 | TGTGCCAGCAGCTCCGGGACAGGAAACTATAATTCACCCCTCCACTTT | CASSSGTGNYNSPLHF
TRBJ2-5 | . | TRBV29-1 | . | TGCAGCGGTCGGGGGAGCAGTCAAGAGACCCAGTACTTC | CSGRGSSQETQYF
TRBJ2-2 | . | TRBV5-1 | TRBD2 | TGCGCCAGCAGCGGGCTCCTAGCGGGAGGGCCAGGCGGGGAGCTGTTTTTT | CASSGLLAGGPGGELFF
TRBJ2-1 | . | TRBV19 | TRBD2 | TGTGCCAGTAGGGTAGAAGGCGGGAGCTCCTACAATGAGCAGTTCTTC | CASRVEGGSSYNEQFF
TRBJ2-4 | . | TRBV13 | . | TGTGCCAGCAGCCTAGGAGGACAAGGCAAAAACATTCAGTACTTC | CASSLGGQGKNIQYF
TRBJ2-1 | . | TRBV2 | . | TGTGCCAGCAGTGAAGGGACAGCCTCCTACAATGAGCAGTTCTTC | CASSEGTASYNEQFF
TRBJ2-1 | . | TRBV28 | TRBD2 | TGTGCCAGCAGTTTATTGGGGACTAGGAAAATCGATGAGCAGTTCTTC | CASSLLGTRKIDEQFF
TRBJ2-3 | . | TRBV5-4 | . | TGTGCCAGCAGCTGGGGCGGCGGGGAAGGCACAGATACGCAGTATTTT | CASSWGGGEGTDTQYF
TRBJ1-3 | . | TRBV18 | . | TGTGCCAGCTCGCTCCAGGGGAATGGAAACACCATATATTTT | CASSLQGNGNTIYF
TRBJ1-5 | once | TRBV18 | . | TGTGCCAGCTCACCCCAGAGGTCCAATCAGCCCCAGCATTTT | CASSPQRSNQPQHF
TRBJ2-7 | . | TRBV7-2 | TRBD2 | TGTGCCAGCAGCTTAGATCGAAGCGGGAGCTCCTACGAGCAGTACTTC | CASSLDRSGSSYEQYF
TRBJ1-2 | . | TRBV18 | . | TGTGCCAGCCACCACGGTTCTAACTATGGCTACACCTTC | CASHHGSNYGYTF
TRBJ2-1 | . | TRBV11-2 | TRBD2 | TGTGCCAGCAGCCCTCCGAGCCTAGCGGGGGGTGTCAATGAGCAGTTCTTC | CASSPPSLAGGVNEQFF
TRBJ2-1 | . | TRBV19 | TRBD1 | TGTGCCAGTAGCCATGAGGGGACAGCCTACAATGAGCAGTTCTTC | CASSHEGTAYNEQFF
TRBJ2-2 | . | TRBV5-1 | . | TGCGCCAGCAGCTTGGATGCGGCTTACACCGGGGAGCTGTTTTTT | CASSLDAAYTGELFF
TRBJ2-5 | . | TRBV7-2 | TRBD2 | TGTGCCAGCAGCCCAAATACCGGGACTAGCAGGGAGACCCAGTACTTC | CASSPNTGTSRETQYF
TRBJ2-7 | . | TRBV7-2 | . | TGTGCCAGCAGCTCCGACAGATACTACGAGCAGTACTTC | CASSSDRYYEQYF
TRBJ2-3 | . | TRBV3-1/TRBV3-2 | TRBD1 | TGTGCCAGCAGCCAAGGACAGGGGAGACGGAATACGCAGTATTTT | CASSQGQGRRNTQYF
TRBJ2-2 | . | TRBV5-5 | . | TGTGCCAGCAGCACGGGAAGTGGCACCGGGGAGCTGTTTTTT | CASSTGSGTGELFF
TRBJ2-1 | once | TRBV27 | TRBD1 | TGTGCCAGCAGTCGACTCGACAGGGAGTATGAGCAGTTCTTC | CASSRLDREYEQFF
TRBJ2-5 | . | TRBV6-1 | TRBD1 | TGTGCCAGCAGTGACCCACAGGGGGCGCTGGTGGAGACCCAGTACTTC | CASSDPQGALVETQYF
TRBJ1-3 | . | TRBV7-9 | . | TGTGCCAGCAGCTTAGGGCCCCCCTCTGGAAACACCATATATTTT | CASSLGPPSGNTIYF
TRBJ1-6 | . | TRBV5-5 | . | TGTGCCAGCAGTAAGCTATCCGAAGATTCACCCCTCCACTTT | CASSKLSEDSPLHF
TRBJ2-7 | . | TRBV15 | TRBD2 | TGTGCCACCAGCAGAGATCTCCCACTAGCGGGTTCCGAGCAGTACTTC | CATSRDLPLAGSEQYF
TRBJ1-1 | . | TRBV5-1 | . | TGCGCCAGCAGCTTCCGACAGGATAACACTGAAGCTTTCTTT | CASSFRQDNTEAFF
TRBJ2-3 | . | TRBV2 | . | TGTGCCAGCAGTGAAGCTTTACTATATAGCACAGATACGCAGTATTTT | CASSEALLYSTDTQYF
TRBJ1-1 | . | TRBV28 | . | TGTGCCAGCAGTTCTTTGACACACATGAACACTGAAGCTTTCTTT | CASSSLTHMNTEAFF
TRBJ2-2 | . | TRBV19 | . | TGTGCCAGTAGCCTCGGGGAATTCACCGGGGAGCTGTTTTTT | CASSLGEFTGELFF
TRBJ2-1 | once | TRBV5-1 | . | TGCGCCAGCAGCCGTCGAGTGGGCCAGGATGAGCAGTTCTTC | CASSRRVGQDEQFF
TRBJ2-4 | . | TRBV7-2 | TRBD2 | TGTGCCAGCAGCCCTCGAGGACTAGCGGGAGTTGGGGGGGACATTCAGTACTTC | CASSPRGLAGVGGDIQYF
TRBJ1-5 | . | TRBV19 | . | TGTGCCAGTAGCGTTCAGGGTTCCCAGCCCCAGCATTTT | CASSVQGSQPQHF
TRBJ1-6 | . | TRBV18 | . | TGTGCCAGCTCACACTCGACAGGAAATAATTCACCCCTCCACTTT | CASSHSTGNNSPLHF
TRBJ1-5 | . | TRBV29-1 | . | TGCAGCGTTGGTGAGGGAAACAATCAGCCCCAGCATTTT | CSVGEGNNQPQHF
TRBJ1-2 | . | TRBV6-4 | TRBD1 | TGTGCCGGAGTAGGGGGCGTTTTCGGTGGCTACACCTTC | CAGVGGVFGGYTF
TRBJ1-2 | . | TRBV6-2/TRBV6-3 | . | TGTGCCAGCAGTTACGAGATCTATGGCTACACCTTC | CASSYEIYGYTF
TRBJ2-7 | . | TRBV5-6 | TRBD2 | TGTGCCAGCAGCTTGGCAGGGACTAGCGGGAGCTACGAGCAGTACTTC | CASSLAGTSGSYEQYF
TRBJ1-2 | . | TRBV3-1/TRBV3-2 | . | TGTGCCAGCAGCCAAGTACAAGACTATGGCTACACCTTC | CASSQVQDYGYTF
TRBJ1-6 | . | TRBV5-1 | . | TGCGCCAGCAGCTTGGGGACAACAGGGAACTCACCCCTCCACTTT | CASSLGTTGNSPLHF